This TCR beta chain is drawn from a study of cytomegalovirus exposure and HLA in healthy donors. Findings of the study overall: Most subjects had HLA-A and HLA-B alleles reportedly predicted accurately by TCR beta sequences. Follow-up analysis later connected one missense variant in DCLRE1C with trimming of TCR beta V- and J-genes. Donors belonging to an Asian-associated ancestry cluster reportedly showed fewer N-insertions in productive TCRs than the roughly 700-donor mean, according to what a later analysis found. The study put under 200 TCR beta chains on its list as cytomegalovirus-associated.

The PCR contained 60 Vbeta and 13 Jbeta primers. Assay: immunoSEQ multiplex PCR; the TCRdb copy retains only in-frame clones and omits some. The data hold under 200,000 clones, with roughly four fifths observed a single time. This CDR3 spans 17 amino acids. From germline, CDR1 is LGHNA and CDR2 YSLEER. Trimming cost V 2 bases and J 2 bases, with 16 bases left between them. A word on this clone: The antigen is undetermined.

This chain connects TRBV4-3 to TRBJ2-1, with a possible D match to TRBD1 (5 bases). This clonotype was obtained from a young man in good health and CMV-seronegative. The specimen sequenced was PBMCs. The CDR3 nucleotides read TGCGCCAGCAGCCAAAGCTCCGTGGGGCCTCCCTACAATGAGCAGTTCTTC. Residues: CASSQSSVGPPYNEQFF.